This TCR beta chain comes out of a study of T cell repertoires in cytomegalovirus infection (dated by TCRdb to about 2019). In the study overall: Recently identified HLA-C-restricted CMV epitopes, whose presentation resists viral immunomodulation, were targeted by peptide stimulations together with well-studied HLA-B-restricted epitopes. Donor HLA type was relevant to the analysis, because carriage of CMV infection together with the matching HLA type was indicated by public TCR beta signatures.

The junction carries 16 bases between V and J, which are trimmed by 5 bases and 6 bases respectively. CDR1 and CDR2 (SGDLS, YYNGEE) derive from the germline V gene. The cysteine opens and the phenylalanine closes a CDR3 of 14 amino acids. Only CDR3 DNA remains: 42 bases, in frame from the first base. What the treatment or condition label conveys for this sample: in vitro stimulation with specific CMV peptide epitopes to enrich CMV-specific T cells. Sequencing used an Illumina HiSeq 1500. TCRdb ran its own pipeline on the public reads, namely fastp trimming at Q25 and MiXCR clone calling, and kept in-frame beta chains. Rows are unified per CDR3 protein, each entry keeping the most common DNA and genes. This sample is represented by about 770,000 distinct CDR3 sequences; almost 30% of them were singletons. The ten biggest clones cover under 15% of the sample. On this clonotype: The specificity of this receptor is unknown. No much larger clone is present one base from it, and per-base qualities are unavailable.

The full study reports these points: The ex vivo response was dominated by HLA-C-restricted CMV-specific TCR beta clonotypes, and the single most frequent clonotype in two of eight donors was supplied by these HLA-C-restricted clonotypes. Carriers of CMV infection plus the relevant HLA type were discriminated by the cumulative frequency of public TCR beta family members in the study cohort and in an independent roughly 400-donor cohort.

Here the sequenced sample was cultured CD8+ T cells from PBMCs, taken from culture after CMV antigen stimulation. This chain joins TRBV9 to TRBJ2-3; 6 matching bases give a weak D call of TRBD1. The receptor comes from a human donor in good health (CMV status not recorded). Some clones in this sample may be carry-over from other donors' samples. The DNA sequence reads TGTGCCAGCAGGGGGCCAGGGGAGCCCGATACGCAGTATTTT. It translates as CASRGPGEPDTQYF.